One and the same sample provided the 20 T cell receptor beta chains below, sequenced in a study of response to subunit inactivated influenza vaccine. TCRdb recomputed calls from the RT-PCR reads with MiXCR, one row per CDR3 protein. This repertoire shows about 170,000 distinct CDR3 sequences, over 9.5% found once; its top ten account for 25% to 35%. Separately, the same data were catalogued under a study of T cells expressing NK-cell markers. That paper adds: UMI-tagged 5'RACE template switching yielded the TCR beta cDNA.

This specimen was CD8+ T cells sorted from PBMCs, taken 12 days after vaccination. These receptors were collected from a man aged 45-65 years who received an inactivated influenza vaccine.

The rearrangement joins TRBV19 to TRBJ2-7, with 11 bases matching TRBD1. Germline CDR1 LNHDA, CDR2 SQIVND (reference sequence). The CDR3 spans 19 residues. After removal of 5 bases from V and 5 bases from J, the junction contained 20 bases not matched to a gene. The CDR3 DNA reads TGTGCCAGTAGTCCCCTTTCCCTCCCCTCGGACAGGGGGCTCAACGAGCAGTACTTC. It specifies CASSPLSLPSDRGLNEQYF.

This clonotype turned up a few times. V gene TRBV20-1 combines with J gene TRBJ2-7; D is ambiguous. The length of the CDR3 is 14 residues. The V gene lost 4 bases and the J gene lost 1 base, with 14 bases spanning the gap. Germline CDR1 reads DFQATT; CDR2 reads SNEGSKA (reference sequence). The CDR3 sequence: CSAIPVEVSYEQYF. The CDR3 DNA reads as TGCAGTGCTATCCCCGTTGAGGTTTCCTACGAGCAGTACTTC.

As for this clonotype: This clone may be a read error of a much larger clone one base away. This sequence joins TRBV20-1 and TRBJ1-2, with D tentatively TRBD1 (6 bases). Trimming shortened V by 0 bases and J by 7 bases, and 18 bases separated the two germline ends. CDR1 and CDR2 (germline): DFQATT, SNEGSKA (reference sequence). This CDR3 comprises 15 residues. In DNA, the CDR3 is TGCAGTGCTAGAGAATCCGGGGGCTACGCCTCTGGCTACACCTTC. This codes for CSARESGGYASGYTF.

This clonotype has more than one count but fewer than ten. Written as DNA, the CDR3 is TGTGCCAGCTCATCCATTCCGGGACTAGCTGTTGTTTCCGCAGATACGCAGTATTTT. The encoded protein is CASSSIPGLAVVSADTQYF. The rearrangement joins TRBV6-2 or TRBV6-3 to TRBJ2-3; 9 bases align to TRBD2. J lost 4 bases, V lost 8 bases, and 22 bases had no gene match. Germline values: CDR1 MNHEY, CDR2 SVGEGT. This CDR3 is 19 amino acids long.

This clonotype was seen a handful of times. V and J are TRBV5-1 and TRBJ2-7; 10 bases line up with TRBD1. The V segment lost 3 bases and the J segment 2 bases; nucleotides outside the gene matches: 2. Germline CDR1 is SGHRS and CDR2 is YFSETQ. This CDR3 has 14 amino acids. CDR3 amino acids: CASSSDRGAYEQYF. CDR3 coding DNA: TGCGCCAGCAGCTCGGACAGGGGGGCCTACGAGCAGTACTTC. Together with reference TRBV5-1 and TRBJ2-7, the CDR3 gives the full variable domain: KAGVTQTPRYLIKTRGQQVTLSCSPISGHRSVSWYQQTPGQGLQFLFEYFSETQRNKGNFPGRFSGRQFSNSRSEMNVSTLELGDSALYLCASSSDRGAYEQYFGPGTRLTVT.

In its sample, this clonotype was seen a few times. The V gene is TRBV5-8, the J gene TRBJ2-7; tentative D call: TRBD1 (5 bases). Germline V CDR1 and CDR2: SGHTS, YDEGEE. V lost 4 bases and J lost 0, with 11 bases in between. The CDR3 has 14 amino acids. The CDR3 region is CASSKQEISYEQYF. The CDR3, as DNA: TGTGCCAGCAGCAAACAGGAAATCTCCTACGAGCAGTACTTC.

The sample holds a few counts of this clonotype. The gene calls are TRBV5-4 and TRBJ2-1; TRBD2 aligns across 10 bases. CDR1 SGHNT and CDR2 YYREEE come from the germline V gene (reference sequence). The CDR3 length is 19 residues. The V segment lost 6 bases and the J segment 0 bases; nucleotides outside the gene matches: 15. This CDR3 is CASTLTGLALPSSYNEQFF. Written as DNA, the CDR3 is TGTGCCAGCACCTTAACGGGACTAGCGTTACCGAGCTCCTACAATGAGCAGTTCTTC.

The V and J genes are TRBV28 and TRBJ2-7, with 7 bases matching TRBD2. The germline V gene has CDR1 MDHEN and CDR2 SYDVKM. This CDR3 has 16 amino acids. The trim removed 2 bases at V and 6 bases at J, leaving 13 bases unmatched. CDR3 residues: CASSLTGGGVSSEQYF. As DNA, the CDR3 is TGTGCCAGCAGTTTAACAGGCGGGGGTGTGTCTTCCGAGCAGTACTTC. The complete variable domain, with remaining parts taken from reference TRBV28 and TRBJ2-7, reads DVKVTQSSRYLVKRTGEKVFLECVQDMDHENMFWYRQDPGLGLRLIYFSYDVKMKEKGDIPEGYSVSREKKERFSLILESASTNQTSMYLCASSLTGGGVSSEQYFGPGTRLTVT.

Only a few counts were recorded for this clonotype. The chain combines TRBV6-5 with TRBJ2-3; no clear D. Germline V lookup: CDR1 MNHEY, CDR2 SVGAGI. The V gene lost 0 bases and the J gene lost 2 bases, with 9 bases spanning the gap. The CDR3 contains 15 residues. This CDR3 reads CASSYSRHYTDTQYF. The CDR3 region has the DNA TGTGCCAGCAGTTACTCGAGACATTACACAGATACGCAGTATTTT.

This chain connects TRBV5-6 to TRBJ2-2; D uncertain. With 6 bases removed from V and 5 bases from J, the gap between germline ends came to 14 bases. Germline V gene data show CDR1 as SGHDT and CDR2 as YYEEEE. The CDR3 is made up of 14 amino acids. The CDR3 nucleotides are TGTGCCAGCACCCTTCTGGCCAGTACCGGGGAGCTGTTTTTT. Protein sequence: CASTLLASTGELFF.

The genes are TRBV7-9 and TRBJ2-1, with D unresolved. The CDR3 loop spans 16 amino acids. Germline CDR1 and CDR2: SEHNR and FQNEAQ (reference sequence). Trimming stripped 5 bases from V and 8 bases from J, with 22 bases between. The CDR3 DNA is TGTGCCAGCAGCCCTGTATCCGGGCAGGCCGTCTATGAGCAGTTCTTC. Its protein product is CASSPVSGQAVYEQFF.

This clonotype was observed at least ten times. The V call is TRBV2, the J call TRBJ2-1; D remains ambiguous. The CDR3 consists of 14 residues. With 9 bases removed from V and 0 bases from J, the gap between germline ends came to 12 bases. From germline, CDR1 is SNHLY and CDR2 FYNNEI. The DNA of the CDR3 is TGTGCCAGTAGAGCCGACCGCTCCTACAATGAGCAGTTCTTC. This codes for CASRADRSYNEQFF.

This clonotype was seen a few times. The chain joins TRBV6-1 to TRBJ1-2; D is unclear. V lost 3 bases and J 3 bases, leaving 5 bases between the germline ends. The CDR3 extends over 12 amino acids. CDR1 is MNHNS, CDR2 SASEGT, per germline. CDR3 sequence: CASSDRHYGYTF. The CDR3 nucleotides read TGTGCCAGCAGTGACAGACACTATGGCTACACCTTC.

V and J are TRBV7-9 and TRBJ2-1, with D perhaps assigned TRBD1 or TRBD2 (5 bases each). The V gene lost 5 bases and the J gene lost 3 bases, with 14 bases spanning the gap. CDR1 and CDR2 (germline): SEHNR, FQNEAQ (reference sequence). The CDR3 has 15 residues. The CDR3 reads CASSPRGLSYNEQFF. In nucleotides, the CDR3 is TGTGCCAGCAGCCCGAGGGGTTTGAGCTACAATGAGCAGTTCTTC. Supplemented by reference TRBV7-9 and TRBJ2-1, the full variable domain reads DTGVSQNPRHKITKRGQNVTFRCDPISEHNRLYWYRQTLGQGPEFLTYFQNEAQLEKSRLLSDRFSAERPKGSFSTLEIQRTEQGDSAMYLCASSPRGLSYNEQFFGPGTRLTVL.

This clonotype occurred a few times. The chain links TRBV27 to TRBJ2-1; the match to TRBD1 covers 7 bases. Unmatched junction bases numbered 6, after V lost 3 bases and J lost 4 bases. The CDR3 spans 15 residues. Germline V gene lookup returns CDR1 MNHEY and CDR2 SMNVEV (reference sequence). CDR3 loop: CASSFGTEPYNEQFF. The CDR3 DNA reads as TGTGCCAGCAGTTTCGGGACAGAGCCTTACAATGAGCAGTTCTTC.

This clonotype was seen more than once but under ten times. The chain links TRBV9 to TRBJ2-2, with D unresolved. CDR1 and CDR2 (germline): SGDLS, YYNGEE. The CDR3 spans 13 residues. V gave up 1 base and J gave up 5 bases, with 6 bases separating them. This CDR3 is CASSVSGTGELFF. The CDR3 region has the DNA TGTGCCAGCAGCGTATCGGGTACCGGGGAGCTGTTTTTT.

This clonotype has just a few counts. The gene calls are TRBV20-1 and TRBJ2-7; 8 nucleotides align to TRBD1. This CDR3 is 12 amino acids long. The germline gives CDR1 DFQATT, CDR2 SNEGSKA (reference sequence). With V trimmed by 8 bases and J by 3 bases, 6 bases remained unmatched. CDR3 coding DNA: TGCAGTTGGAAGGACAGGGACTACGAGCAGTACTTC. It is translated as CSWKDRDYEQYF.

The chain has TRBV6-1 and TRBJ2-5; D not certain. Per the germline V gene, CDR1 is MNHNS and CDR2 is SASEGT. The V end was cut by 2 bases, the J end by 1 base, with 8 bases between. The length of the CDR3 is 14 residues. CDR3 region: CASSELGIQETQYF. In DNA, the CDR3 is TGTGCCAGCAGTGAACTCGGAATCCAAGAGACCCAGTACTTC.

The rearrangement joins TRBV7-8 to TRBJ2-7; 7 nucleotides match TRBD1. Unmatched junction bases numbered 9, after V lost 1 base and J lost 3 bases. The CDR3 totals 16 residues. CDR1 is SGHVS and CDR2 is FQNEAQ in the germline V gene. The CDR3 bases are TGTGCCAGCAGCTTAGGGGGACAGCCCACTGACTACGAGCAGTACTTC. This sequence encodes CASSLGGQPTDYEQYF.

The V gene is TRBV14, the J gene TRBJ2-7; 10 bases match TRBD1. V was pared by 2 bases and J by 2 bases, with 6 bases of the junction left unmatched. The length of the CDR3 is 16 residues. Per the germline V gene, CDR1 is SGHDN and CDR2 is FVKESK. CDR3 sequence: CASSQYAGTGAYEQYF. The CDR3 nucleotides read TGTGCCAGCAGCCAATACGCGGGGACAGGGGCCTACGAGCAGTACTTC.